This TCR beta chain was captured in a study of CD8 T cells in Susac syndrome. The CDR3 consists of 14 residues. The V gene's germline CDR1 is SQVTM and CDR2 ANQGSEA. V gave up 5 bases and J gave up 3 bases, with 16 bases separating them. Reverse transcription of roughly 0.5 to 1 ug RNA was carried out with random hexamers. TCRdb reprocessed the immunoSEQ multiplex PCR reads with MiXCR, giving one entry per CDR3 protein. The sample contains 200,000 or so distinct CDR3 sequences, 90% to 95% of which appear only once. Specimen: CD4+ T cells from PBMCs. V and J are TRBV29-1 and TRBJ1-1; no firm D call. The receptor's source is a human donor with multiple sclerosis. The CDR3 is CSVSRAVEDTEAFF. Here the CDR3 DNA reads TGCAGCGTTTCGAGGGCAGTCGAAGACACTGAAGCTTTCTTT. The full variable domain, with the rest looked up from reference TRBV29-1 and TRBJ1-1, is SAVISQKPSRDICQRGTSLTIQCQVDSQVTMMFWYRQQPGQSLTLIATANQGSEATYESGFVIDKFPISRPNLTFSTLTVSNMSPEDSSIYLCSVSRAVEDTEAFFGQGTRLTVV.